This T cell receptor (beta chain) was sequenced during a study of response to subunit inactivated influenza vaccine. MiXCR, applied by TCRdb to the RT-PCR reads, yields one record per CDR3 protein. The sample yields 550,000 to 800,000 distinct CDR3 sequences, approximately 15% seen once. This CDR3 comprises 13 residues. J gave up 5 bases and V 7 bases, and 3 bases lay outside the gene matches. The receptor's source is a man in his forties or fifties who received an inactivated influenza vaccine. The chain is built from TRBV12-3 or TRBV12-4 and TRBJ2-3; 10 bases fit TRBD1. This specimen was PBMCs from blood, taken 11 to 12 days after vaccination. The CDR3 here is CASKGQGRDTQYF. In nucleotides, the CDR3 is TGTGCCAGCAAGGGACAGGGGCGAGATACGCAGTATTTT.